A single sample gave rise to the 23 T cell receptor beta chains below, sequenced in a study of Graves' ophthalmopathy and Graves' hyperthyroidism. From RNA, the CDR3 regions of TCR beta chains were amplified and sequenced. RT-PCR in the first round used HTBI primers; a second-round multiplex PCR followed. Via MiXCR, TCRdb re-called the multiplex PCR reads, giving one row per CDR3 protein. The data contain about 170,000 distinct CDR3 sequences, over 35% of them seen just once; the ten biggest clones take up around 5.5%. Sequencing was carried out using peripheral blood. Receptor source: a middle-aged woman with Graves' ophthalmopathy.

This clonotype was counted a single time. The chain is built from TRBV27 and TRBJ2-5, with TRBD1 identical over 7 bases. V lost 5 bases and J lost 4; bases outside the gene matches: 7. Germline CDR1 MNHEY, CDR2 SMNVEV (reference sequence). This CDR3 comprises 14 residues. This CDR3 reads CASSLTGWRETQYF. Written as DNA, the CDR3 is TGTGCCAGCAGTCTGACAGGGTGGCGAGAGACCCAGTACTTC.

In its sample, this clonotype was seen many times. The chain uses TRBV28 and TRBJ2-2, with 8 bases lining up with TRBD1. The CDR3 consists of 16 residues. In germline, CDR1 is MDHEN, CDR2 SYDVKM. J gave up 1 base and V 8 bases, and 9 bases lay outside the gene matches. The CDR3: CASLSGQDLNTGELFF. The CDR3 DNA sequence: TGTGCCAGCCTTTCGGGACAGGACTTGAACACCGGGGAGCTGTTTTTT.

This clonotype appeared a single time. This chain uses TRBV7-8 with TRBJ1-5; 10 bases map to TRBD1. CDR3 size: 15 residues. Germline V lookup: CDR1 SGHVS, CDR2 FQNEAQ. J was trimmed by 5 bases and V by 5 bases; bases with no gene match: 6. In DNA, the CDR3 is TGTGCCAGCAGCGGCGCCGGGACAGGGGATCAGCCCCAGCATTTT. It codes for CASSGAGTGDQPQHF.

The chain carries TRBV28 and TRBJ2-7, with D perhaps TRBD1 or TRBD2 (5 bases each). V lost 5 bases to trimming and J lost 3 bases, with 17 bases between them. The CDR3 has 15 amino acids. Germline V lookup: CDR1 MDHEN, CDR2 SYDVKM. The CDR3 here is CASSSSNEGIYEQYF. CDR3 DNA sequence: TGTGCCAGCAGTAGTTCCAACGAGGGGATCTACGAGCAGTACTTC. The full variable domain, completed using reference TRBV28 and TRBJ2-7, is DVKVTQSSRYLVKRTGEKVFLECVQDMDHENMFWYRQDPGLGLRLIYFSYDVKMKEKGDIPEGYSVSREKKERFSLILESASTNQTSMYLCASSSSNEGIYEQYFGPGTRLTVT.

The chain couples TRBV6-1 to TRBJ1-1; tentative D call: TRBD1 (6 bases). Between the trimmed V and J ends, which lost 7 bases and 6 bases, there was a span of 21 bases. Germline loops: CDR1 MNHNS, CDR2 SASEGT. The CDR3 loop spans 15 amino acids. The CDR3 region is CASTPRGQLRPEAFF. CDR3 nucleotide sequence: TGTGCCAGCACCCCCCGAGGACAGTTGAGGCCTGAAGCTTTCTTT.

Remarks on this clonotype: Mismatch with germline at one junction end may stem from a read error. The CDR3: CASSPDRGSNQPQHF. As DNA, the CDR3 is TGCGCCAGCAGTCCGGACAGGGGGAGCAATCAGCCCCAGCATTTT. This sequence joins TRBV6-2 or TRBV6-3 and TRBJ1-5, with 10 bases fitting TRBD1. This CDR3 spans 15 amino acids. Germline CDR1 MNHEY, CDR2 SVGEGT.

This clonotype was recorded a few times. V usage is TRBV12-3 or TRBV12-4 and J usage is TRBJ2-6; D is unclear. CDR3 length equals 18 residues. V dropped 1 base and J dropped 2 bases, with 15 bases sitting between them. The chain's CDR3 is CASSLVRLSYPGANVLTF. The CDR3 DNA reads TGTGCCAGCAGTTTAGTGCGGCTATCCTACCCTGGGGCCAACGTCCTGACTTTC.

This clonotype occurred once. This chain links TRBV6-1 with TRBJ2-7; possibly TRBD1 or TRBD2 for D (5 bases each). Germline V CDR1 and CDR2: MNHNS, SASEGT. The CDR3 has 14 residues. V lost 7 bases to trimming and J lost 6 bases, with 19 bases between them. This CDR3 reads CASTKGRIWGEQYF. CDR3 in DNA: TGTGCCAGCACCAAGGGACGGATCTGGGGCGAGCAGTACTTC.

This clonotype was seen ten or more times. The J gene is TRBJ2-2, the V gene TRBV28; no clear D gene. Germline-derived CDR1 and CDR2 are MDHEN and SYDVKM. V was cut by 6 bases and J by 8 bases, with 7 bases left in between. The CDR3 contains 11 residues. CDR3 protein: CASSWTGELFF. The CDR3 DNA is TGTGCCAGCAGCTGGACGGGGGAGCTGTTTTTT.

This clonotype was picked up many times. The chain couples TRBV3-1 to TRBJ1-1; D unresolved. Germline-derived CDR1 and CDR2 are LGHDT and YNNKEL (reference sequence). V was cut by 4 bases and J by 1 base, with 13 bases left in between. This CDR3 is 15 amino acids long. The CDR3 here is CASSLSPDRNTEAFF. The CDR3, as DNA: TGTGCCAGCAGCCTTAGCCCGGATAGGAACACTGAAGCTTTCTTT.

The chain carries TRBV13 and TRBJ2-5; tentatively, D is TRBD1 or TRBD2 (5 bases each). Trimming stripped 8 bases from V and 3 bases from J, with 13 bases between. Germline V gives CDR1 PRHDT, CDR2 FYEKMQ (reference sequence). This CDR3 comprises 13 residues. The CDR3 is CASGGIREETQYF. CDR3 sequence (DNA): TGTGCCAGCGGAGGTATCAGGGAAGAGACCCAGTACTTC.

This clonotype appeared many times. The chain uses TRBV14 and TRBJ1-2; D is unresolved. V was pared by 0 bases and J by 8 bases, with 13 bases between. Germline V gene data show CDR1 as SGHDN and CDR2 as FVKESK. This CDR3 has 14 amino acids. CDR3 DNA sequence: TGTGCCAGCAGCCAAGAGAGAGGCGTTAGAGGCTACACCTTC. This translates into CASSQERGVRGYTF.

In its sample, this clonotype was seen many times. V and J are TRBV6-1 and TRBJ1-6; tentatively, D is TRBD1 (5 bases). Trimming removed 2 bases at V and 7 bases at J, with 12 bases between. There are 15 residues in the CDR3. CDR1 and CDR2 from the germline V gene are MNHNS and SASEGT. The CDR3 loop reads CASSEIGGGNSPLHF. CDR3 DNA sequence: TGTGCCAGCAGTGAAATCGGGGGTGGCAATTCACCCCTCCACTTT.

This clonotype was picked up many times. The genes are TRBV4-2 and TRBJ2-5; unclear D gene. CDR3 length equals 14 residues. The V gene lost 0 bases and the J gene lost 5 bases, with 10 bases spanning the gap. Germline values: CDR1 LGHNA, CDR2 YNFKEQ. In nucleotides, the CDR3 is TGTGCCAGCAGCCAAGATCGGCGACCTGAGACCCAGTACTTC. This gives the protein CASSQDRRPETQYF.

This clonotype appeared many times. The V and J genes are TRBV10-3 and TRBJ1-1; TRBD1 might be the D (5 bases). The CDR3 is 13 residues long. Germline loops: CDR1 ENHRY, CDR2 SYGVKD. Trimming stripped 2 bases from V and 8 bases from J, with 12 bases between. DNA for the CDR3: TGTGCCATCAGTGAGCGGGGGGGAGACGAAGCTTTCTTT. This gives the protein CAISERGGDEAFF.

V usage is TRBV7-6 and J usage is TRBJ2-7; D is unclear. This CDR3 contains 13 residues. CDR1 SGHVS and CDR2 FNYEAQ come from the germline V gene. The ends were cut back, 6 bases at V and 3 bases at J, with 12 bases in the middle. CDR3 nucleotides: TGTGCCAGCAGTCCCGGTTCCAACTACGAGCAGTACTTC. Translating it yields CASSPGSNYEQYF.

The chain is built from TRBV15 and TRBJ2-5; 13 bases line up with TRBD2. The CDR3 has 17 amino acids. CDR1 LNHNV and CDR2 YYDKDF come from the germline V gene (reference sequence). The V and J ends lost 0 bases and 5 bases, in that order; junction bases with no gene match: 6. The CDR3 DNA is TGTGCCACCAGCAGAGATCCGGGACTAGCGGGAAGGGAGACCCAGTACTTC. The encoded protein is CATSRDPGLAGRETQYF.

The chain joins TRBV6-2 or TRBV6-3 to TRBJ2-7; D is perhaps TRBD1 (5 bases). The CDR3 is made up of 15 amino acids. Germline V lookup: CDR1 MNHEY, CDR2 SVGEGT. V was clipped by 0 bases and J by 2 bases, with 11 bases between them. The CDR3 region has the DNA TGTGCCAGCAGTTACTCGATGGCAGGGACCTACGAGCAGTACTTC. Protein sequence: CASSYSMAGTYEQYF.

The chain couples TRBV6-5 to TRBJ2-7, with D possibly called TRBD1 or TRBD2 (5 bases each). This CDR3 region has 14 residues. Germline values: CDR1 MNHEY, CDR2 SVGAGI. V lost 2 bases and J 1 base, leaving 9 bases between the germline ends. CDR3: CASSYGGRSYEQYF. In nucleotides, the CDR3 is TGTGCCAGCAGTTACGGGGGAAGGTCCTACGAGCAGTACTTC.

This clonotype has ten or more counts. CDR3 nucleotides: TGTGCCAGCAGGGTGGGACAAAACCAAGAGACCCAGTACTTC. Protein: CASRVGQNQETQYF. The J gene is TRBJ2-5, the V gene TRBV6-1; D is perhaps TRBD1 (6 bases). This CDR3 is built from 14 residues. The germline V and J ends were trimmed by 6 bases and 0 bases, with 11 bases remaining between them. In germline, CDR1 is MNHNS, CDR2 SASEGT.

The sample holds many counts of this clonotype. In nucleotides, the CDR3 is TGTGCCTGGAGCCTACTCAACGAGCAGTACTTC. This gives the protein CAWSLLNEQYF. The chain uses TRBV30 and TRBJ2-7; no clear D. With 3 bases removed from V and 5 bases from J, the gap between germline ends came to 8 bases. The length of the CDR3 is 11 residues. Germline CDR1 GTSNPN, CDR2 SVGIG (reference sequence). Using reference TRBV30 and TRBJ2-7 for the parts outside the CDR3, the full variable domain is SQTIHQWPATLVQPVGSPLSLECTVEGTSNPNLYWYRQAAGRGLQLLFYSVGIGQISSEVPQNLSASRPQDRQFILSSKKLLLSDSGFYLCAWSLLNEQYFGPGTRLTVT.

In its sample, this clonotype was seen many times. The V call is TRBV6-5, the J call TRBJ1-5; a weak D match, TRBD1 (6 bases). The length of the CDR3 is 15 residues. V was trimmed by 7 bases and J by 0 bases, leaving 13 bases between them. The germline V gene has CDR1 MNHEY and CDR2 SVGAGI. The CDR3 loop is CASTWTADSNQPQHF. The CDR3 coding sequence is TGTGCCAGCACCTGGACAGCAGATAGCAATCAGCCCCAGCATTTT.

This clonotype was seen ten or more times. This sequence joins TRBV2 and TRBJ2-2; TRBD1 agrees at 9 bases. The germline V gene has CDR1 SNHLY and CDR2 FYNNEI. The CDR3 loop spans 18 amino acids. Germline trimming cut 5 bases from V and 2 bases from J; bases unmatched to any gene: 12. As DNA, the CDR3 is TGTGCCAGCAGTCGGGGCCGAAACAGGGGGCGAAACACCGGGGAGCTGTTTTTT. Translation: CASSRGRNRGRNTGELFF.